This record concerns one T cell receptor beta chain sequence. Its antigen is unknown. Germline assignment: CDR1 SGHKS and CDR2 YYEKEE (reference sequence). The CDR3 totals 17 residues. V lost 2 bases, J lost 0 bases, and 17 bases lay in between. These data come from a study of post-analysis software for immune sequencing data. Looking at the study overall: Patients had relapsing-remitting, secondary progressive or progressive-relapsing multiple sclerosis; some lacked subtype. The study's findings and limits: Significantly decreased normalized Chao1 diversity was recorded for multiple sclerosis patients relative to controls. F measure grouped same-batch samples tightly together. There were five TRBV segments more frequent in patients than controls, and TRBV5-6, TRBV5-1 and TRBV20-1 were among them.

Unique molecular identifiers were built into the TCR beta cDNA libraries. T cells, about 0.9 to 11 million of them, yielded approximately 530,000 cDNA molecules. Each CDR3 protein gets one entry after TCRdb re-called the PCR reads with MiXCR. The sample includes about 430,000 distinct CDR3 sequences, about 39% of them seen just once. The rearrangement links TRBV5-5 to TRBJ1-2, with D perhaps TRBD1 (5 bases). This TCR derives from a girl under 10 years old with multiple sclerosis. The sequenced material came from blood. CDR3 region: CASSFRAQTYSNYGYTF. The CDR3 bases are TGTGCCAGCAGCTTCAGGGCCCAAACCTATTCTAACTATGGCTACACCTTC.